Shown below are 23 T cell receptor beta chains from a single sample sequenced in a study of CD8 T cells in Susac syndrome. Random hexamers primed reverse transcription of about 0.5 to 1 ug RNA. TCRdb independently ran MiXCR on the immunoSEQ multiplex PCR reads; one entry per CDR3 protein. This repertoire shows around 120,000 distinct CDR3 sequences, 90% to 95% found once; its top ten account for approximately 0.12%. Sequencing was carried out using CD4+ T cells from PBMCs. All receptors derive from a human donor with multiple sclerosis.

The chain links TRBV9 to TRBJ2-7; the D call may be TRBD1 or TRBD2 (5 bases each). The ends were cut back, 0 bases at V and 6 bases at J, with 10 bases in the middle. This CDR3 has 13 residues. Germline V CDR1 and CDR2: SGDLS, YYNGEE. CDR3 sequence reads: CASSVVSGTEQYF. CDR3 in DNA: TGTGCCAGCAGCGTAGTGTCAGGGACCGAGCAGTACTTC.

V is TRBV29-1 and J is TRBJ2-1; D might be TRBD2 (5 bases). Trimming left V 0 bases short and J 11 bases short, with 11 bases between. The CDR3 covers 12 residues. From germline, CDR1 is SQVTM and CDR2 ANQGSEA. The DNA of the CDR3 is TGCAGCGTTGAAGAGGTTAGCGCCAAGCAGTTCTTC. This sequence encodes CSVEEVSAKQFF.

The genes are TRBV20-1 and TRBJ1-1; D gene unclear. CDR3 size: 14 residues. V lost 0 bases, J lost 1 base, and 9 bases lay in between. Germline CDR1 reads DFQATT; CDR2 reads SNEGSKA (reference sequence). CDR3 bases: TGCAGTGCTAGAGATCCAAGGGAGAACACTGAAGCTTTCTTT. Translated, it gives CSARDPRENTEAFF.

V is TRBV20-1 and J is TRBJ2-1; D possibly matches TRBD1 or TRBD2 (5 bases each). V dropped 5 bases and J dropped 11 bases, with 16 bases sitting between them. Germline V CDR1 and CDR2: DFQATT, SNEGSKA (reference sequence). This CDR3 has 12 amino acids. CDR3 loop: CSASGTQPKQFF. As DNA, the CDR3 is TGCAGTGCTTCCGGGACCCAACCAAAGCAGTTCTTC.

The chain recombines TRBV7-3 with TRBJ1-1, with D perhaps matching TRBD1 (5 bases). CDR1 is SGHTA and CDR2 is FQGTGA in the germline V gene. CDR3 size: 14 residues. With 5 bases removed from V and 7 bases from J, the gap between germline ends came to 17 bases. The chain's CDR3 is CASSPGGGRGEAFF. Here the CDR3 DNA reads TGTGCCAGCAGCCCCGGTGGGGGTAGGGGTGAAGCTTTCTTT. The full variable domain, rest sourced from reference TRBV7-3 and TRBJ1-1, is GAGVSQTPSNKVTEKGKYVELRCDPISGHTALYWYRQSLGQGPEFLIYFQGTGAADDSGLPNDRFFAVRPEGSVSTLKIQRTERGDSAVYLCASSPGGGRGEAFFGQGTRLTVV.

The chain is built from TRBV12-2 and TRBJ1-5; the table's D call TRBD1 went unverified against the DNA. TRBV12-2 is deemed a pseudogene. This CDR3 has 17 amino acids. CDR3 sequence: CASRSDLTGLDNQPQHF. CDR3 coding DNA: TGTGCAAGTCGTTCCGACTTGACAGGGTTAGACAATCAGCCCCAGCATTTT.

This chain uses TRBV2 with TRBJ1-1; no clear D gene. Germline assignment: CDR1 SNHLY and CDR2 FYNNEI. The CDR3 contains 13 residues. The ends were cut back, 6 bases at V and 1 base at J, with 9 bases in the middle. DNA of the CDR3: TGTGCCAGCAGGGCCCGACAGAACACTGAAGCTTTCTTT. This codes for CASRARQNTEAFF.

This chain connects TRBV30 to TRBJ2-5; no firm D call. CDR3 length: 11 amino acids. V lost 4 bases and J 4 bases, leaving 7 bases between the germline ends. Looked up from germline, CDR1 is GTSNPN and CDR2 is SVGIG (reference sequence). The CDR3 spells CAWTLGETQYF. CDR3 coding DNA: TGTGCCTGGACTCTTGGAGAGACCCAGTACTTC.

The chain has TRBV5-4 and TRBJ2-7, with D perhaps assigned TRBD1 or TRBD2 (5 bases each). CDR1 is SGHNT and CDR2 is YYREEE in the germline V gene (reference sequence). Trimming shortened V by 3 bases and J by 3 bases, and 13 bases separated the two germline ends. The CDR3 has 14 residues. In DNA form, the CDR3 reads TGTGCCAGCAGCTACGAGGGGCTCGGCTACGAGCAGTACTTC. Encoded protein: CASSYEGLGYEQYF.

The genes are TRBV5-1 and TRBJ2-3; D not certain. V was shortened by 1 base and J by 6 bases, with 9 bases between the two germline ends. The CDR3 sequence is 13 residues long. CDR1 and CDR2 from the germline V gene are SGHRS and YFSETQ. CDR3 sequence (DNA): TGCGCCAGCAGCTTGCCTACCAGCGATACGCAGTATTTT. Protein product: CASSLPTSDTQYF.

V gene TRBV7-9 combines with J gene TRBJ1-1, with TRBD1 as a possible D gene (5 bases). The CDR3 runs to 17 residues. Trimming left V 5 bases short and J 5 bases short, with 24 bases between. Germline CDR1 is SEHNR and CDR2 is FQNEAQ (reference sequence). Here the CDR3 reads CASSRGFTGPGDTEAFF. In DNA, the CDR3 is TGTGCCAGCAGCCGAGGGTTCACAGGTCCGGGGGATACTGAAGCTTTCTTT.

The rearrangement uses TRBV20-1 and TRBJ1-5; D remains ambiguous. Germline CDR1 reads DFQATT; CDR2 reads SNEGSKA (reference sequence). With 1 base removed from V and 8 bases from J, the gap between germline ends came to 6 bases. The CDR3 loop spans 11 amino acids. CDR3 in DNA: TGCAGTGCTAGAGTGGGTGAGCCCCAGCATTTT. It is translated as CSARVGEPQHF.

This rearrangement joins TRBV5-4 to TRBJ2-1; D may be TRBD1 or TRBD2 (5 bases each). The CDR3 contains 13 residues. Germline CDR1 reads SGHNT; CDR2 reads YYREEE (reference sequence). The V gene lost 6 bases and the J gene lost 4 bases, with 11 bases spanning the gap. CDR3 nucleotides: TGTGCCAGCAAAGGGACGGGATACAATGAGCAGTTCTTC. It codes for CASKGTGYNEQFF.

This sequence joins TRBV27 and TRBJ1-3; D gene uncertain. The CDR3 contains 15 residues. V dropped 7 bases and J dropped 4 bases, with 17 bases sitting between them. Per the germline V gene, CDR1 is MNHEY and CDR2 is SMNVEV (reference sequence). The CDR3 DNA reads TGTGCCAGCAAACCTTTCGGGTTCCCCGGAAACACCATATATTTT. It codes for CASKPFGFPGNTIYF.

This chain links TRBV28 with TRBJ1-2; 9 bases are shared with TRBD1. The germline gives CDR1 MDHEN, CDR2 SYDVKM. The V and J ends lost 8 bases and 9 bases, in that order; junction bases with no gene match: 7. The CDR3 runs 12 residues. This chain's CDR3 is CASGTGRNRYTF. The CDR3 DNA reads as TGTGCCAGCGGGACAGGGAGAAATCGCTACACCTTC.

The chain couples TRBV11-2 to TRBJ1-5; D is undetermined. The V gene lost 0 bases and the J gene lost 4 bases, with 4 bases spanning the gap. The CDR3 is made up of 13 amino acids. Germline-derived CDR1 and CDR2 are SGHAT and FQNNGV. CDR3 sequence (DNA): TGTGCCAGCAGCTTAGACGTGAATCAGCCCCAGCATTTT. It encodes CASSLDVNQPQHF. Full variable domain (missing parts from reference TRBV11-2 and TRBJ1-5): EAGVAQSPRYKIIEKRQSVAFWCNPISGHATLYWYQQILGQGPKLLIQFQNNGVVDDSQLPKDRFSAERLKGVDSTLKIQPAKLEDSAVYLCASSLDVNQPQHFGDGTRLSIL.

This chain connects TRBV12-5 to TRBJ1-5; no reliable D call. CDR3 length: 13 residues. Germline loops: CDR1 LGHNT, CDR2 FRNRAP. V was shortened by 4 bases and J by 4 bases, with 8 bases between the two germline ends. CDR3 protein: CASGSGRNQPQHF. CDR3 nucleotides: TGTGCTAGTGGTTCGGGGAGAAATCAGCCCCAGCATTTT. The full variable domain, rest sourced from reference TRBV12-5 and TRBJ1-5, is DARVTQTPRHKVTEMGQEVTMRCQPILGHNTVFWYRQTMMQGLELLAYFRNRAPLDDSGMPKDRFSAEMPDATLATLKIQPSEPRDSAVYFCASGSGRNQPQHFGDGTRLSIL.

The CDR3 DNA reads TGTGCCAGTAGTTTCGGGAGGGTCTATGAGCAGTTCTTC. It encodes CASSFGRVYEQFF. The rearrangement joins TRBV19 to TRBJ2-1; 8 nucleotides align to TRBD2. The CDR3 extends over 13 amino acids. The germline V gene encodes CDR1 LNHDA and CDR2 SQIVND (reference sequence). J was trimmed by 8 bases and V by 5 bases; bases with no gene match: 5.

The chain employs TRBV4-2 and TRBJ2-3, with D hard to call. Germline V gives CDR1 LGHNA, CDR2 YNFKEQ. The V end was cut by 4 bases, the J end by 2 bases, with 16 bases between. The CDR3 has 16 amino acids. DNA for the CDR3: TGTGCCAGCAGCCCGGCAGAGTTAGACCACACAGATACGCAGTATTTT. This sequence encodes CASSPAELDHTDTQYF.

The chain has TRBV28 and TRBJ2-7; D unresolved. Germline V CDR1 and CDR2: MDHEN, SYDVKM. The CDR3 length is 14 residues. Trimming shortened V by 10 bases and J by 0 bases, and 16 bases separated the two germline ends. CDR3: CATSRVASSYEQYF. Here the CDR3 DNA reads TGTGCCACCTCTCGGGTAGCCAGCTCCTACGAGCAGTACTTC.

The chain couples TRBV7-2 to TRBJ1-5; maybe TRBD1 (6 bases). The CDR3 spans 14 residues. Trimming pared 5 bases from V and 2 bases from J, leaving 10 bases between. CDR1 is SGHTA and CDR2 is FQGNSA in the germline V gene. Written as DNA, the CDR3 is TGTGCCAGCAGCCACCCAGGGGGCAATCAGCCCCAGCATTTT. Translation: CASSHPGGNQPQHF.

The table lists this clonotype with a few counts. The chain uses TRBV4-3 and TRBJ2-3; D unclear. CDR1 LGHNA and CDR2 YSLEER come from the germline V gene. This CDR3 comprises 14 residues. V gave up 1 base and J gave up 5 bases, with 10 bases separating them. CDR3 coding DNA: TGCGCCAGCAGCCAAGGACTCTCCAGAGATACGCAGTATTTT. Amino acids: CASSQGLSRDTQYF.

The chain has TRBV6-2 or TRBV6-3 and TRBJ2-1; 7 positions match TRBD1. J lost 7 bases, V lost 7 bases, and 4 bases had no gene match. From germline, CDR1 is MNHEY and CDR2 SVGEGT. This CDR3 region has 12 residues. This CDR3 reads CASTGQMNEQFF. The DNA for the CDR3 is TGTGCCAGCACGGGACAGATGAATGAGCAGTTCTTC.